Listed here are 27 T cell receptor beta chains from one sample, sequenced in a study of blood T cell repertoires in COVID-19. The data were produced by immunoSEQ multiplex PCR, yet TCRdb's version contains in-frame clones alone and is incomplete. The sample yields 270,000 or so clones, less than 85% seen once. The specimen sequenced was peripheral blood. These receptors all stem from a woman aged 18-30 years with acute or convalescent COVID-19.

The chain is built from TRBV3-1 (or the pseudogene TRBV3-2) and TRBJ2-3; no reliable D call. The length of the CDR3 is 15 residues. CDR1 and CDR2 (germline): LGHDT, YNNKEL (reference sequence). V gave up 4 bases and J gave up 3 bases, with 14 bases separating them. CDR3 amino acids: CASSPDAAGTDTQYF. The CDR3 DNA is TGTGCCAGCAGCCCTGACGCCGCCGGGACAGATACGCAGTATTTT.

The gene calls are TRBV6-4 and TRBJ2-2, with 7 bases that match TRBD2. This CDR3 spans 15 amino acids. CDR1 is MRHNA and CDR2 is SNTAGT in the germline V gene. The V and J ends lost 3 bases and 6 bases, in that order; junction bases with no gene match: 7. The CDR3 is CASSEWGLPSGELFF. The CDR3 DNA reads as TGTGCCAGCAGTGAATGGGGACTACCATCCGGGGAGCTGTTTTTT.

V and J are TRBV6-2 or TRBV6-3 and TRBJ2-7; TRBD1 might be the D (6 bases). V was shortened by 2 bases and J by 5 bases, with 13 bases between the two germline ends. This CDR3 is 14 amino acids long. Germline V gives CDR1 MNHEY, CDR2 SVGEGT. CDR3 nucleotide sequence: TGTGCCAGCAGTTACCGCCAGGGGTGGAACGAGCAGTACTTC. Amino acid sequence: CASSYRQGWNEQYF.

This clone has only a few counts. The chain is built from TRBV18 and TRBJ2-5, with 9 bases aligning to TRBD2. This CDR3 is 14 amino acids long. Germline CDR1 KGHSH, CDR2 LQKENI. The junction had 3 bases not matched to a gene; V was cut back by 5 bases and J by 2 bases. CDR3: CASSLTSGQETQYF. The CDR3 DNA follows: TGTGCCAGCTCATTGACTAGCGGTCAAGAGACCCAGTACTTC.

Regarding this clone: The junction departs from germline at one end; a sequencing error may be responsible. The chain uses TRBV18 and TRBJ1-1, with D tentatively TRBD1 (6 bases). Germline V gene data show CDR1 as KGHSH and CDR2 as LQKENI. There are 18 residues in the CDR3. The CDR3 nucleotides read TGTGCCAGCTCAGAATTTAGACAGAAGCGGCAGGGGAACTCTGAAGCTTTCTTT. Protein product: CASSEFRQKRQGNSEAFF. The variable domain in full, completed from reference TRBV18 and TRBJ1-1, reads NAGVMQNPRHLVRRRGQEARLRCSPMKGHSHVYWYRQLPEEGLKFMVYLQKENIIDESGMPKERFSAEFPKEGPSILRIQQVVRGDSAAYFCASSEFRQKRQGNSEAFFGQGTRLTVV.

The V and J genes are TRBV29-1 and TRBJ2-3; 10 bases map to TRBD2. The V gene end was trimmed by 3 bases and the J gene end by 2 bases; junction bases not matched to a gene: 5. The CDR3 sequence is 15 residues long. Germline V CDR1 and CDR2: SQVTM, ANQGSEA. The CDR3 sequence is CSVDRLAGVTDTQYF. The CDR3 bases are TGCAGCGTTGATCGGCTAGCGGGAGTCACAGATACGCAGTATTTT.

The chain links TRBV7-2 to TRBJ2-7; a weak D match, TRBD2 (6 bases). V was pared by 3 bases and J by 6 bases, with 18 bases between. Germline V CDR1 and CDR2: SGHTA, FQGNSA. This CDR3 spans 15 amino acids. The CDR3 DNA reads TGTGCCAGCAGCTTGAACCAGCTGGGGGGATCCGAGCAGTACTTC. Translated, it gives CASSLNQLGGSEQYF.

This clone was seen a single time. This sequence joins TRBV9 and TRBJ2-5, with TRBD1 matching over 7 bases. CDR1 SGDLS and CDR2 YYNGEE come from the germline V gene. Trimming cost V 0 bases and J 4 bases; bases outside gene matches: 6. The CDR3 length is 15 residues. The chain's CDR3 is CASSVATGEVETQYF. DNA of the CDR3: TGTGCCAGCAGCGTAGCTACAGGGGAAGTAGAGACCCAGTACTTC. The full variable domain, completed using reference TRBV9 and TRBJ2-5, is DSGVTQTPKHLITATGQRVTLRCSPRSGDLSVYWYQQSLDQGLQFLIQYYNGEERAKGNILERFSAQQFPDLHSELNLSSLELGDSALYFCASSVATGEVETQYFGPGTRLLVL.

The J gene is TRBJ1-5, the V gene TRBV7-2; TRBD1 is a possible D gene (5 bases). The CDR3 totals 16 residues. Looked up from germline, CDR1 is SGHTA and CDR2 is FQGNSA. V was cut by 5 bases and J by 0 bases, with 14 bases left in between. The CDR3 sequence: CASSVQSGGSNQPQHF. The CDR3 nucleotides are TGTGCCAGCAGCGTTCAAAGCGGGGGTAGCAATCAGCCCCAGCATTTT.

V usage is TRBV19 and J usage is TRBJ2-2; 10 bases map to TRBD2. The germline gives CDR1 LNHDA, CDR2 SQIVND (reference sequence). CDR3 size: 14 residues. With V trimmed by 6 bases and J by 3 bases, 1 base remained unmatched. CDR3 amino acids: CASRLAGYTGELFF. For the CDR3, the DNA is TGTGCCAGTAGACTAGCGGGATACACCGGGGAGCTGTTTTTT.

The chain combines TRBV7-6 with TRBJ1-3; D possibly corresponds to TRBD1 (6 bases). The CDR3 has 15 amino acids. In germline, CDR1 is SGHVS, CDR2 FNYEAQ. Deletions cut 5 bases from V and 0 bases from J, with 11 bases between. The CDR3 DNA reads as TGTGCCAGCAGCCAGGACAGATACTCTGGAAACACCATATATTTT. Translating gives CASSQDRYSGNTIYF.

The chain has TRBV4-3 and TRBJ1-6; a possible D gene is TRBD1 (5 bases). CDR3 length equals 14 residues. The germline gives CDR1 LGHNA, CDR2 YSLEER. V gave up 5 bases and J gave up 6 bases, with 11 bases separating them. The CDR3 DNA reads TGCGCCAGCAGCGAAAGACAGTCTAATTCACCCCTCCACTTT. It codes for CASSERQSNSPLHF.

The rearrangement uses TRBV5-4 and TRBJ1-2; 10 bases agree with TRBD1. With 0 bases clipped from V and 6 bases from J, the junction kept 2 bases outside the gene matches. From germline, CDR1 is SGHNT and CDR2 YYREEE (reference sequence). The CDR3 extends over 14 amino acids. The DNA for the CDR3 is TGTGCCAGCAGCTTGGGACAGGGGGCTAATGGCTACACCTTC. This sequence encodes CASSLGQGANGYTF.

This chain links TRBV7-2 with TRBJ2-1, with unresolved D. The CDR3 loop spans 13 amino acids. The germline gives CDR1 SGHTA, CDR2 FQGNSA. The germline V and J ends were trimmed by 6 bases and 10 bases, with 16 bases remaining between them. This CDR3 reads CASRSTTFIEQFF. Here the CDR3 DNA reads TGTGCCAGCAGATCTACTACCTTTATAGAGCAGTTCTTC.

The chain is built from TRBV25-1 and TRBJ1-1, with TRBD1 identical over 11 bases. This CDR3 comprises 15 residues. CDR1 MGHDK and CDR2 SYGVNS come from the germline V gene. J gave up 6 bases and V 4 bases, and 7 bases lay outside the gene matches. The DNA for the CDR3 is TGTGCCAGCAGTGGCCAAGGACAGGGGGCTGCTGAAGCTTTCTTT. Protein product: CASSGQGQGAAEAFF.

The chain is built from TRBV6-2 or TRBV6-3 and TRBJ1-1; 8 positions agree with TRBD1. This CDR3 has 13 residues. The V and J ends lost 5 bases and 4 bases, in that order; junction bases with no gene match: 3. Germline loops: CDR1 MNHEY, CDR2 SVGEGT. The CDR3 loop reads CASSVQGGTEAFF. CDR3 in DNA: TGTGCCAGCAGTGTACAGGGGGGCACTGAAGCTTTCTTT.

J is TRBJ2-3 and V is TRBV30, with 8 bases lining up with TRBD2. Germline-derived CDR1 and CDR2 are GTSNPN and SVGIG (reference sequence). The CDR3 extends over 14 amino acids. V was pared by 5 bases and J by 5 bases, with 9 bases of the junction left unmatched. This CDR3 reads CAWVSSGIVDTQYF. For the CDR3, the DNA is TGTGCCTGGGTTAGTAGCGGGATTGTAGATACGCAGTATTTT.

CDR3 DNA: TGCGCCAGCAGGGGGAGCGGGTTCCAGCCCCAGCATTTT. It specifies CASRGSGFQPQHF. The gene calls are TRBV10-1 and TRBJ1-5; D gene ambiguous. V gave up 6 bases and J gave up 7 bases, with 13 bases separating them. CDR1 WNHNN and CDR2 SYGVQD come from the germline V gene (reference sequence). The CDR3 is made up of 13 amino acids.

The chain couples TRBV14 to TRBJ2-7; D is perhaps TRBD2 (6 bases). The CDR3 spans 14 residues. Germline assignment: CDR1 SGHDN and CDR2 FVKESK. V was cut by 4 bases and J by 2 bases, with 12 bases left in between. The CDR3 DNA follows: TGTGCCAGCAGCCTGCGGCGGGAAACCTACGAGCAGTACTTC. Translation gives CASSLRRETYEQYF.

CDR3 sequence: CASRLTTGSYEQYF. The CDR3 DNA is TGCGCCAGCAGACTTACGACAGGATCCTACGAGCAGTACTTC. The chain couples TRBV5-1 to TRBJ2-7, with D possibly being TRBD1 (6 bases). CDR1 and CDR2 from the germline V gene are SGHRS and YFSETQ. This CDR3 is built from 14 residues. Deletions cut 5 bases from V and 1 base from J, with 13 bases between.

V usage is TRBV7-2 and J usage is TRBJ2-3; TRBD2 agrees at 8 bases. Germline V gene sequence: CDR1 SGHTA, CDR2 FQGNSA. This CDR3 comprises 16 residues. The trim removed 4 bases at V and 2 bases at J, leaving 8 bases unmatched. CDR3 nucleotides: TGTGCCAGCAGCTCACGGACTAGCTTGAACACAGATACGCAGTATTTT. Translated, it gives CASSSRTSLNTDTQYF.

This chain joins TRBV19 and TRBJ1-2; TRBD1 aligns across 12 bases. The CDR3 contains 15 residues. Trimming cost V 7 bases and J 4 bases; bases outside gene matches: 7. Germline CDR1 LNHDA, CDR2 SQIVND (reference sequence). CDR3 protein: CASKLGQGASYGYTF. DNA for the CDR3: TGTGCCAGTAAACTGGGACAGGGGGCGAGCTATGGCTACACCTTC.

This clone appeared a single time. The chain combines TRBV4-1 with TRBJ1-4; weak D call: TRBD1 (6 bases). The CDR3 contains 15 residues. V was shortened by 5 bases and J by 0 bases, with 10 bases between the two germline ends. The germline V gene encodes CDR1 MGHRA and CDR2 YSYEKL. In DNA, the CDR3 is TGCGCCAGCAGCGCACAGGGTGCAACTAATGAAAAACTGTTTTTT. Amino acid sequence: CASSAQGATNEKLFF.

CDR3 DNA: TGTGCCAGCACGCCTTCGGGGACTAGCGGACACAATGAGCAGTTCTTC. Protein product: CASTPSGTSGHNEQFF. The chain couples TRBV28 to TRBJ2-1; TRBD2 matches 11 bases. Unmatched junction bases numbered 10, after V lost 7 bases and J lost 5 bases. The CDR3 contains 16 residues. The germline V gene encodes CDR1 MDHEN and CDR2 SYDVKM.

The CDR3 nucleotides are TGTGCCAGCTCGGCATCGCGGGGGGATCGCAATGAGCAGTTCTTC. This encodes CASSASRGDRNEQFF. V usage is TRBV18 and J usage is TRBJ2-1; 8 bases are a match to TRBD2. Germline CDR1 KGHSH, CDR2 LQKENI. J was trimmed by 6 bases and V by 6 bases; bases with no gene match: 10. CDR3 size: 15 residues.

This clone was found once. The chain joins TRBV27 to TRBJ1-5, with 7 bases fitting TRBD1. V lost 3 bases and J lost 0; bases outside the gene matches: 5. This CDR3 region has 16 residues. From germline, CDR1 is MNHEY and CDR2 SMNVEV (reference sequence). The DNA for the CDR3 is TGTGCCAGCAGTTTTTCGGGACAGAGTAGCAATCAGCCCCAGCATTTT. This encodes CASSFSGQSSNQPQHF.

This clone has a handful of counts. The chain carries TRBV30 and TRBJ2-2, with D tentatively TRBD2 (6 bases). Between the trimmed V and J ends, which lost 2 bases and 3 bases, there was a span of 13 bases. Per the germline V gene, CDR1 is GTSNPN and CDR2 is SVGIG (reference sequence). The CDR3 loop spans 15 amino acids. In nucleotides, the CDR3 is TGTGCCTGGAGTTCGGGGGAGAAGGACACCGGGGAGCTGTTTTTT. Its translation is CAWSSGEKDTGELFF.